These 16 T cell receptor beta chains originate from one sample sequenced in a study of cytomegalovirus exposure and HLA in healthy donors. Vbeta (60) and Jbeta (13) primers were used in the PCR. Clones were read by immunoSEQ multiplex PCR, and TCRdb kept only the in-frame ones, dropping some. The table includes around 100,000 clones, over 65% detected once. Sequencing was carried out using PBMCs. These receptors were taken from a female donor in good health and CMV-seropositive.

The chain links TRBV7-2 to TRBJ2-2; perhaps TRBD1 as D (5 bases). V lost 0 bases and J 0 bases, leaving 14 bases between the germline ends. The CDR3 runs to 18 residues. The germline CDR1 and CDR2 sequences are SGHTA and FQGNSA. CDR3 residues: CASSLAQGGLTNTGELFF. The CDR3 DNA is TGTGCCAGCAGCTTAGCGCAGGGCGGCTTAACGAACACCGGGGAGCTGTTTTTT.

The gene calls are TRBV2 and TRBJ2-1; possibly TRBD1 for D (5 bases). CDR3 length: 16 amino acids. V was cut by 5 bases and J by 6 bases, with 20 bases left in between. Germline assignment: CDR1 SNHLY and CDR2 FYNNEI. As DNA, the CDR3 is TGTGCCAGCAGTCACCGACGGACATCGGTTGGCAATGAGCAGTTCTTC. Its protein is CASSHRRTSVGNEQFF.

The rearrangement uses TRBV27 and TRBJ2-5, with a possible D match to TRBD1 (6 bases). The V end was cut by 6 bases, the J end by 0 bases, with 14 bases between. Germline V gene lookup returns CDR1 MNHEY and CDR2 SMNVEV (reference sequence). The CDR3 has 15 residues. CDR3 amino acids: CASRRERDNQETQYF. The CDR3 DNA reads as TGTGCCAGCAGGAGGGAAAGGGACAACCAAGAGACCCAGTACTTC.

Only one count was recorded for this clone. The V gene is TRBV29-1, the J gene TRBJ2-1; D gene ambiguous. Trimming shortened V by 3 bases and J by 7 bases, and 10 bases separated the two germline ends. CDR1 and CDR2 (germline): SQVTM, ANQGSEA. This CDR3 contains 12 residues. The chain's CDR3 is CSVDSVRNEQFF. As DNA, the CDR3 is TGCAGCGTTGACAGCGTTAGGAATGAGCAGTTCTTC.

Concerning this clone: The junction departs from the called germline gene at one end, perhaps through a read error. The CDR3 sequence: CATRTSGNPDF. DNA for the CDR3: TGTGCCACACGGACTAGCGGGAATCCCGACTTC. This chain uses TRBV19 with TRBJ2-7; 12 nucleotides match TRBD2. Germline V gene data show CDR1 as LNHDA and CDR2 as SQIVND (reference sequence). The CDR3 covers 11 residues.

This clone showed up just a few times. V usage is TRBV6-1 and J usage is TRBJ2-2; TRBD2 matches at 10 bases. The CDR3 is made up of 15 amino acids. The germline V gene encodes CDR1 MNHNS and CDR2 SASEGT. V lost 4 bases, J lost 7 bases, and 6 bases stayed unmatched. The CDR3 is CASSVLAGENGELFF. Written as DNA, the CDR3 is TGTGCCAGCAGTGTTCTAGCGGGGGAGAACGGGGAGCTGTTTTTT.

This chain links TRBV4-3 with TRBJ1-2, with TRBD1 matching 9 bases. The V segment lost 1 base and the J segment 2 bases; nucleotides outside the gene matches: 5. The V gene's germline CDR1 is LGHNA and CDR2 YSLEER. This CDR3 is built from 16 residues. The CDR3 DNA is TGCGCCAGCAGCCAAGCTCGGACAGGGGCGAACTATGGCTACACCTTC. Amino acids: CASSQARTGANYGYTF.

The chain recombines TRBV6-5 with TRBJ2-7; TRBD2 is a possible D gene (5 bases). V lost 8 bases to trimming and J lost 0 bases, with 14 bases between them. The CDR3 spans 14 residues. Germline V lookup: CDR1 MNHEY, CDR2 SVGAGI. The CDR3 protein is CASRRGLSSYEQYF. In DNA, the CDR3 is TGTGCCAGCCGCCGCGGGTTAAGCTCCTACGAGCAGTACTTC.

This CDR3 is CASSGASGSSPGANVLTF. CDR3 sequence (DNA): TGTGCCAGCAGCGGTGCTAGCGGGAGCTCCCCTGGGGCCAACGTCCTGACTTTC. The rearrangement links TRBV5-4 to TRBJ2-6; TRBD2 agrees at 10 bases. J was trimmed by 2 bases and V by 4 bases; bases with no gene match: 9. CDR3 length equals 18 residues. Germline values: CDR1 SGHNT, CDR2 YYREEE (reference sequence).

This clone showed up just once. The chain is built from TRBV5-4 and TRBJ2-3, with a tentative D call TRBD1 (5 bases). Trimming left V 0 bases short and J 4 bases short, with 15 bases between. The germline CDR1 and CDR2 sequences are SGHNT and YYREEE (reference sequence). This CDR3 has 16 amino acids. DNA for the CDR3: TGTGCCAGCAGCTTGGCCGTCCAGGGAAGTGCAGATACGCAGTATTTT. Amino acids: CASSLAVQGSADTQYF.

V and J are TRBV9 and TRBJ1-1; 7 bases fit TRBD1. CDR3 length: 15 residues. V was pared by 0 bases and J by 7 bases, with 9 bases of the junction left unmatched. Germline CDR1 is SGDLS and CDR2 is YYNGEE. Here the CDR3 reads CASSVGQGRRGEAFF. In DNA form, the CDR3 reads TGTGCCAGCAGCGTAGGACAGGGAAGGAGGGGTGAAGCTTTCTTT.

This sequence joins TRBV5-1 and TRBJ2-2, with D maybe TRBD1 (5 bases). CDR1 and CDR2 (germline): SGHRS, YFSETQ. The CDR3 loop spans 14 amino acids. V lost 3 bases and J lost 4, with 10 bases in between. CDR3 loop: CASSYGQGTGELFF. CDR3 DNA sequence: TGCGCCAGCAGCTATGGGCAGGGCACCGGGGAGCTGTTTTTT.

The chain links TRBV7-9 to TRBJ2-7; D is uncertain. The CDR3 has 11 residues. V lost 5 bases and J 3 bases, leaving 5 bases between the germline ends. Germline V gene sequence: CDR1 SEHNR, CDR2 FQNEAQ (reference sequence). As DNA, the CDR3 is TGTGCCAGCAGCCTGAGCTACGAGCAGTACTTC. Protein product: CASSLSYEQYF.

The J gene is TRBJ2-2, the V gene TRBV7-9; 9 positions match TRBD1. CDR1 SEHNR and CDR2 FQNEAQ come from the germline V gene (reference sequence). The CDR3 is made up of 15 amino acids. After removal of 8 bases from V and 3 bases from J, the junction contained 7 bases not matched to a gene. In DNA, the CDR3 is TGTGCCAGCCCCTGGGGGACAGGGCACACCGGGGAGCTGTTTTTT. Translated, it gives CASPWGTGHTGELFF.

The J gene is TRBJ2-1, the V gene TRBV5-1; 12 bases match TRBD1. Trimming took 1 base from V and 7 from J; bases not matched to a gene: 6. CDR1 SGHRS and CDR2 YFSETQ come from the germline V gene. This CDR3 has 16 amino acids. In DNA, the CDR3 is TGCGCCAGCAGCTTGTCGGGACAGGGGGCGCAGAATGAGCAGTTCTTC. Translation: CASSLSGQGAQNEQFF.

The J gene is TRBJ2-1, the V gene TRBV5-1; 10 bases match TRBD2. Per the germline V gene, CDR1 is SGHRS and CDR2 is YFSETQ. The CDR3 contains 13 residues. V trimming: 4 bases; J trimming: 7 bases; junction bases outside the gene matches: 2. CDR3: CASSPGLANEQFF. Written as DNA, the CDR3 is TGCGCCAGCAGCCCGGGACTAGCGAATGAGCAGTTCTTC.